These 3 T cell receptor beta chains were all obtained from the same sample, sequenced in a study of beta chain features in type 1 diabetes. Expressed TCRB transcripts were sequenced because the isolated RNA had all been reverse transcribed beforehand. Repertoires were generated with immunoSEQ multiplex PCR, while TCRdb's copy carries only in-frame clones and drops some. The sample contains 810,000 or so clones, roughly 15% of which appear only once. The sample taken for sequencing was naive CD4+ T cells from blood. The origin of the receptors is a woman younger than 35 in good health.

The chain combines TRBV7-9 with TRBJ1-3, with D unclear. The length of the CDR3 is 15 residues. Between the trimmed V and J ends, which lost 1 base and 0 bases, there was a span of 7 bases. Germline loops: CDR1 SEHNR, CDR2 FQNEAQ (reference sequence). The CDR3 coding sequence is TGTGCCAGCAGCTTAGAGGTGCTCTCTGGAAACACCATATATTTT. As protein: CASSLEVLSGNTIYF.

Comments on this clone: This sample also contains other DNA sequences that code for the same CDR3. The chain combines TRBV6-5 with TRBJ1-3; D is unresolved. This CDR3 region has 14 residues. Germline CDR1 is MNHEY and CDR2 is SVGAGI. The V end was cut by 2 bases, the J end by 0 bases, with 5 bases between. CDR3 DNA: TGTGCCAGCAGTTACGGGGTCTCTGGAAACACCATATATTTT. Its protein is CASSYGVSGNTIYF.

This clone was seen once. The CDR3 DNA reads as TGTGCCAGCAGTTCGGGCAGACCCCTCGGTGGTACGCAGTATTTT. Translating gives CASSSGRPLGGTQYF. The rearrangement uses TRBV27 and TRBJ2-3; D gene ambiguous. V was pared by 4 bases and J by 8 bases, with 19 bases between. This CDR3 spans 15 amino acids. Germline CDR1 MNHEY, CDR2 SMNVEV (reference sequence).